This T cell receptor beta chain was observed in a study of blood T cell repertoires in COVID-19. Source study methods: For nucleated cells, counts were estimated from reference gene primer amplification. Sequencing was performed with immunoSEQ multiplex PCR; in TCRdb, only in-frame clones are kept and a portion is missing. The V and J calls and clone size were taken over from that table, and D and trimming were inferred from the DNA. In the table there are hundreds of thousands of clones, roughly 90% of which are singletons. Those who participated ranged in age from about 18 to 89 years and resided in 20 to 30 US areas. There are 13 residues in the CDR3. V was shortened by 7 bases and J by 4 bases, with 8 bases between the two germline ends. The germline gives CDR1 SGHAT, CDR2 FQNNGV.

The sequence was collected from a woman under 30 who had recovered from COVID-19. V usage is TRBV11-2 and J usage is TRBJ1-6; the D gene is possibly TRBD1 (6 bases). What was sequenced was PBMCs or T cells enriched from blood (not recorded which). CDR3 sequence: CASTQGYNSPLHF. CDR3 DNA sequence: TGTGCCAGCACACAGGGTTATAATTCACCCCTCCACTTT.